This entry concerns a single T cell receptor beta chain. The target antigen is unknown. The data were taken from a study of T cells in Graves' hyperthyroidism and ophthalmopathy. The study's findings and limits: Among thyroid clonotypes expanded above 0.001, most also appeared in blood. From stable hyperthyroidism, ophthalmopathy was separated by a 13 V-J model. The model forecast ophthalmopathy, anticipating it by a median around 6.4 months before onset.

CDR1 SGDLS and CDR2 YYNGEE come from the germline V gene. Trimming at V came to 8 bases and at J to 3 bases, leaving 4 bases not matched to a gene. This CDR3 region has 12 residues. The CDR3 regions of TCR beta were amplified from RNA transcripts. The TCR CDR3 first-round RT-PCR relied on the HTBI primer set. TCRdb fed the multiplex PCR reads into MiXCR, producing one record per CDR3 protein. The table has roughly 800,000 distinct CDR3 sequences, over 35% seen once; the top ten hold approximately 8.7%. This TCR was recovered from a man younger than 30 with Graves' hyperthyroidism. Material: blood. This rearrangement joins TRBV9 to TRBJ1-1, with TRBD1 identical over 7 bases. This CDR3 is CARQGTDTEAFF. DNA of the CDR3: TGTGCCAGACAGGGGACGGACACTGAAGCTTTCTTT.